This is a list of T cell receptor beta chains from one sample in a study of blood T cell repertoires in COVID-19. Clones were read by immunoSEQ multiplex PCR, and TCRdb kept only the in-frame ones, dropping some. The profile covers approximately 150,000 clones, with roughly 87% appearing a single time and around 1.4% taken by the ten largest. Sequenced sample: peripheral blood. All receptors derive from a woman between 45 and 65 years old with acute or convalescent COVID-19. Each CDR3 is given with its conserved first and last residue. Each record gives: D gene, clone size, J gene, V gene, CDR3 DNA, CDR3 protein. A D gene is named only where the DNA matches it firmly. The listing skips clone size in some rows; elsewhere it reads once, few, many or a size class.

D: TRBD1
size: -
J: TRBJ2-3
V: TRBV24-1
DNA: TGTGCCACCAGTGAACCGGGACAGGGGTCTTCAGATACGCAGTATTTT
CDR3: CATSEPGQGSSDTQYF

D: -
size: -
J: TRBJ2-3
V: TRBV5-3
DNA: TGTGCCAGAAGCGGGACTGTGATATTGGATACGCAGTATTTT
CDR3: CARSGTVILDTQYF

D: -
size: once
J: TRBJ2-6
V: TRBV7-7
DNA: TGTGCCAGCAGCTTATTCCCTGCCGGGGGAAGCTCTGGGGCCAACGTCCTGACTTTC
CDR3: CASSLFPAGGSSGANVLTF

D: TRBD1
size: -
J: TRBJ1-2
V: TRBV15
DNA: TGTGCCACCAGCAGAGCGGGACAGGGGAGTGGCTACACCTTC
CDR3: CATSRAGQGSGYTF

D: -
size: -
J: TRBJ1-2
V: TRBV29-1
DNA: TGCAGCGTGGACCAGGTGGGGGGGCTACAACATGGCTACACCTTC
CDR3: CSVDQVGGLQHGYTF

D: -
size: -
J: TRBJ2-3
V: TRBV7-3
DNA: TGTGCCAGCAGCTTAAGAGCCCCAGATACGCAGTATTTT
CDR3: CASSLRAPDTQYF

D: -
size: -
J: TRBJ1-6
V: TRBV7-2
DNA: TGTGCCAGCAGCTATGGCACGTTTAATTCACCCCTCCACTTT
CDR3: CASSYGTFNSPLHF

D: TRBD2
size: -
J: TRBJ2-7
V: TRBV6-2/TRBV6-3
DNA: TGTGCCAGCAGTTACGGGAGGGTTTGGCAGTACTTC
CDR3: CASSYGRVWQYF

D: -
size: -
J: TRBJ2-7
V: TRBV4-3
DNA: TGCGCCAGCACCAGCCAAGATAGGTACAGTAACTACGAGCAGTACTTC
CDR3: CASTSQDRYSNYEQYF

D: -
size: -
J: TRBJ2-1
V: TRBV7-9
DNA: TGTGCCAGCAGCTTTAGCGGCCAAAGGGACAATGAGCAGTTCTTC
CDR3: CASSFSGQRDNEQFF

D: TRBD1
size: -
J: TRBJ1-2
V: TRBV5-6
DNA: TGTGCCAGCAGCTTGGAGACAGGGCGAATCGTCTATGGCTACACCTTC
CDR3: CASSLETGRIVYGYTF

D: -
size: -
J: TRBJ1-1
V: TRBV11-2
DNA: TGTGCCAGCAGCTTAGATGTCGTTGAAGCTTTCTTT
CDR3: CASSLDVVEAFF

D: -
size: -
J: TRBJ1-2
V: TRBV27
DNA: TGTGCCAGCAGTTTGGTTGGGAGCAGCTATGGCTACACCTTC
CDR3: CASSLVGSSYGYTF

D: -
size: -
J: TRBJ2-6
V: TRBV6-2/TRBV6-3
DNA: TGTGCCAGCACCCCGGCCCGCGGGACTGGGGCCAACGTCCTGACTTTC
CDR3: CASTPARGTGANVLTF

D: TRBD1
size: -
J: TRBJ2-7
V: TRBV6-2/TRBV6-3
DNA: TGTGCCAGCAGTCGACAGGGGGCCATCTCCTACGAGCAGTACTTC
CDR3: CASSRQGAISYEQYF

D: TRBD1
size: -
J: TRBJ2-1
V: TRBV6-5
DNA: TGTGCCGAGGGACAGGGGGCAATCAATGAGCAGTTCTTC
CDR3: CAEGQGAINEQFF

D: -
size: -
J: TRBJ2-2
V: TRBV6-2/TRBV6-3
DNA: TGTGCCAGCAGCCCCGACTACTCCCTTACCGGGGAGCTGTTTTTT
CDR3: CASSPDYSLTGELFF

D: -
size: once
J: TRBJ1-2
V: TRBV29-1
DNA: TGCAGCGTTGAACGGGTTGGCTATGGCTACACCTTC
CDR3: CSVERVGYGYTF

D: -
size: -
J: TRBJ1-1
V: TRBV3-1/TRBV3-2
DNA: TGTGCCAGCAGCCAAGAATGGAGAACTGAAGCTTTCTTT
CDR3: CASSQEWRTEAFF

D: -
size: -
J: TRBJ1-2
V: TRBV5-1
DNA: TGCGCCAGCAGCCCTGCGGGGTATGGCTACACCTTC
CDR3: CASSPAGYGYTF

D: -
size: -
J: TRBJ1-2
V: TRBV5-4
DNA: TGTGCCAGCAAGGGGCATGGCTACACCTTC
CDR3: CASKGHGYTF

D: TRBD1
size: -
J: TRBJ1-3
V: TRBV6-2/TRBV6-3
DNA: TGTGCCAGCAGTTACGGAGAAGGGGGCATTAACACCATATATTTT
CDR3: CASSYGEGGINTIYF

D: -
size: -
J: TRBJ2-2
V: TRBV18
DNA: TGTGCCAGCTCACCCTTCACCGGGGAGCTGTTTTTT
CDR3: CASSPFTGELFF

D: -
size: -
J: TRBJ2-5
V: TRBV18
DNA: TGTGCCAGCTCAAGAGGGTTGAGGTCGGAGACCCAGTACTTC
CDR3: CASSRGLRSETQYF

D: TRBD1
size: -
J: TRBJ2-2
V: TRBV24-1
DNA: TGTGCCACCAGTGACCCGACAGGGGGTGACACCGGGGAGCTGTTTTTT
CDR3: CATSDPTGGDTGELFF

D: -
size: -
J: TRBJ2-7
V: TRBV18
DNA: TGTGCCAGCTCACCAAGAGGAGGTGGGGAAGAGCAGTACTTC
CDR3: CASSPRGGGEEQYF

D: TRBD1
size: -
J: TRBJ2-7
V: TRBV7-2
DNA: TGTGCCAGCAGCAACACCGGGACAGGGAACCCCTACGAGCAGTACTTC
CDR3: CASSNTGTGNPYEQYF

D: -
size: once
J: TRBJ1-1
V: TRBV29-1
DNA: TGCAGCGCCATTAAAGGGGATGAAGCTTTCTTT
CDR3: CSAIKGDEAFF

D: TRBD1
size: -
J: TRBJ1-2
V: TRBV6-5
DNA: TGTGCCAGCAGTTCCAGCCGACAGGGGATGGGCTACACCTTC
CDR3: CASSSSRQGMGYTF

D: -
size: -
J: TRBJ1-5
V: TRBV12-1
DNA: TGTGCCAGCAGCTTTTGTAGTCAGCCCCAGCATTTT
CDR3: CASSFCSQPQHF

D: -
size: -
J: TRBJ2-1
V: TRBV11-3
DNA: TGTGCCAGCAGCTTACAGTACAATGAGCAGTTCTTC
CDR3: CASSLQYNEQFF

D: -
size: few
J: TRBJ1-5
V: TRBV2
DNA: TGTGCCAGCAGTGGCGGCGGGGGTAGCAATCAGCCCCAGCATTTT
CDR3: CASSGGGGSNQPQHF